The T cell receptor (beta chain) described here comes from a study of shared clonotypes between healthy human individuals. Overall study findings and caveats: All-four-donor shared clonotypes had higher generation probabilities than non-shared clonotypes did. Shared across a few donors were 4% to 5% of the naive CD4 clonotypes.

The assay was immunoSEQ multiplex PCR, and TCRdb's table has in-frame clones only and misses some. Of around 320,000 clones in the sample, around 90% were seen once. The trim removed 5 bases at V and 1 base at J, leaving 1 base unmatched. The CDR3 runs to 16 residues. From germline, CDR1 is WNHNN and CDR2 SYGVQD (reference sequence). A note on this clone: Its target is unknown.

The sample taken for sequencing was memory CD8+ T cells sorted from blood. Subset here: CD45RO+ cells pooled with CCR7-negative TemRA cells. This receptor was taken from a man in his late teens or twenties in good health. V usage is TRBV10-1 and J usage is TRBJ2-1; 14 nucleotides align to TRBD2. The chain's CDR3 is CASSRTSGGSYNEQFF. CDR3 nucleotides: TGCGCCAGCAGTCGGACTAGCGGGGGGTCCTACAATGAGCAGTTCTTC.